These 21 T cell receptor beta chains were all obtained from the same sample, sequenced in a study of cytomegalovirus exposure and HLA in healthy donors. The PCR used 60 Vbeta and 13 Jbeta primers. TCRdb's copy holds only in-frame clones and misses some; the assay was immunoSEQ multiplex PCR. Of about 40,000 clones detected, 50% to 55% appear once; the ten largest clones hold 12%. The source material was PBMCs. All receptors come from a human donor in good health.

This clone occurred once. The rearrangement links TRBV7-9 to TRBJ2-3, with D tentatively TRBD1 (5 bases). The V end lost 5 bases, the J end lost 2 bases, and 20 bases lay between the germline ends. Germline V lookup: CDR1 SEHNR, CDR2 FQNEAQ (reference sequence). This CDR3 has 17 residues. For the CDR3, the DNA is TGTGCCAGCAGCACAACCAGAACCAGGGATTTCACAGATACGCAGTATTTT. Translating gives CASSTTRTRDFTDTQYF.

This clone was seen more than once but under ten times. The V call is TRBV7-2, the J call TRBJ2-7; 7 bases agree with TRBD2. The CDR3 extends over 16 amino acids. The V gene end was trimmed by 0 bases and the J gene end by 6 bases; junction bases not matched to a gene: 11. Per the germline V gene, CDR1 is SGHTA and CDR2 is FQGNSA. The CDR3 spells CASSLAYGRGGFEQYF. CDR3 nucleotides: TGTGCCAGCAGCTTAGCGTACGGTAGGGGAGGGTTCGAGCAGTACTTC.

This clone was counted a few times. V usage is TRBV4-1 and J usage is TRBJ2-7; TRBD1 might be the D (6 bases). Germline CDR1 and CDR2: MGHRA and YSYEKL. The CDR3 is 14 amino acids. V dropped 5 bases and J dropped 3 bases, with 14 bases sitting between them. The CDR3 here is CASSKGKGGYEQYF. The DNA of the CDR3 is TGCGCCAGCAGCAAAGGGAAAGGGGGCTACGAGCAGTACTTC.

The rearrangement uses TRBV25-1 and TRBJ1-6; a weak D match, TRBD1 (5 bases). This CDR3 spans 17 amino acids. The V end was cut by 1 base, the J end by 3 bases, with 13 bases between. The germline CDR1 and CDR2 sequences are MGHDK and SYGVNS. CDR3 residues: CASSESARAGYNSPLHF. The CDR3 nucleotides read TGTGCCAGCAGTGAATCGGCCAGGGCCGGCTATAATTCACCCCTCCACTTT. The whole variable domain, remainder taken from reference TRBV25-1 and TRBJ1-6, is EADIYQTPRYLVIGTGKKITLECSQTMGHDKMYWYQQDPGMELHLIHYSYGVNSTEKGDLSSESTVSRIRTEHFPLTLESARPSHTSQYLCASSESARAGYNSPLHFGNGTRLTVT.

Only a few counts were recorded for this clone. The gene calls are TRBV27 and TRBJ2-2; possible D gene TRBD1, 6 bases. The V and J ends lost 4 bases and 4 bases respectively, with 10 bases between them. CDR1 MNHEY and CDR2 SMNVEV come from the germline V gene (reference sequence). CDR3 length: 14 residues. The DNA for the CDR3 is TGTGCCAGCAGTTGGGGACAACCCACCGGGGAGCTGTTTTTT. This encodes CASSWGQPTGELFF.

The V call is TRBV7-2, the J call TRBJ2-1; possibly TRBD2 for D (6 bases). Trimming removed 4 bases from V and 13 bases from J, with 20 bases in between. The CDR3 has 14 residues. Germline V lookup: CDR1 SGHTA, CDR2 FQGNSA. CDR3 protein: CASSSVDGSPHQFF. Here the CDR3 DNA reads TGTGCCAGCAGCTCGGTGGACGGGAGCCCCCATCAGTTCTTC.

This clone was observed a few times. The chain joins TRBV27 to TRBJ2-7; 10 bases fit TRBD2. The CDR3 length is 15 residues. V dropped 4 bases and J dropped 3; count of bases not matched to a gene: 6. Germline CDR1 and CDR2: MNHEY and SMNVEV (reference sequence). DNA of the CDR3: TGTGCCAGCAGTTCCCTAGCGGGGGCGCTCTACGAGCAGTACTTC. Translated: CASSSLAGALYEQYF.

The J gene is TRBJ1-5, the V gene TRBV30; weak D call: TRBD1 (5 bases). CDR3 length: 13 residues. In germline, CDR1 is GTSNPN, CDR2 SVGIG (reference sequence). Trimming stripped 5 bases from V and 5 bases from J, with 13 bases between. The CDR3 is CAWGAYNDQPQHF. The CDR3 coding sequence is TGTGCCTGGGGGGCCTACAACGATCAGCCCCAGCATTTT. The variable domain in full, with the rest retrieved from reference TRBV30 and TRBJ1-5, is SQTIHQWPATLVQPVGSPLSLECTVEGTSNPNLYWYRQAAGRGLQLLFYSVGIGQISSEVPQNLSASRPQDRQFILSSKKLLLSDSGFYLCAWGAYNDQPQHFGDGTRLSIL.

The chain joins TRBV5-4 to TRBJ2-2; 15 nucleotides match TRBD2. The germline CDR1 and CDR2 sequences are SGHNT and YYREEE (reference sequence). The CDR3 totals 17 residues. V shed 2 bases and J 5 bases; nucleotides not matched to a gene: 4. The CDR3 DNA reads TGTGCCAGCAGCTTCGGACTAGCGGGGGGGGAGACCGGGGAGCTGTTTTTT. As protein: CASSFGLAGGETGELFF.

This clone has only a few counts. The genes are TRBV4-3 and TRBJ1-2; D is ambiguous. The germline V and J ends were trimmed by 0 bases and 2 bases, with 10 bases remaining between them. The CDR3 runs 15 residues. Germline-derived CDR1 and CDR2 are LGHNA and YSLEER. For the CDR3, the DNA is TGCGCCAGCAGCCAAGATTGGAGAAACAACTATGGCTACACCTTC. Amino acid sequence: CASSQDWRNNYGYTF.

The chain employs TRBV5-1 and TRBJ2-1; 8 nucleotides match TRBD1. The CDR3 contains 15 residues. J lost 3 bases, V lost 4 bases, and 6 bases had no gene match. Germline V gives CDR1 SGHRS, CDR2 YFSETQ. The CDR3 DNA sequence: TGCGCCAGCAGCCACAGGGGGTTAGACTACAATGAGCAGTTCTTC. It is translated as CASSHRGLDYNEQFF.

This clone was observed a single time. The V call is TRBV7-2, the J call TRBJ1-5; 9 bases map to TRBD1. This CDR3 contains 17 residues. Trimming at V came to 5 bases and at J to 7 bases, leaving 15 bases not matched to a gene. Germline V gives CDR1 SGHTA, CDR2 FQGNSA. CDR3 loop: CASSRQGGGEVGQPQHF. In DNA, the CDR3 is TGTGCCAGCAGCCGACAGGGGGGGGGCGAAGTCGGACAGCCCCAGCATTTT.

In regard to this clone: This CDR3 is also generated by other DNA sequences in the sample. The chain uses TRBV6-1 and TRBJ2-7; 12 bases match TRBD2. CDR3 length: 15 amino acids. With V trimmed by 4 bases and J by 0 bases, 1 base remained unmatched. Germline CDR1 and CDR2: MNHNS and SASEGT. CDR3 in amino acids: CASSGTSGVSYEQYF. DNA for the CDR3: TGTGCCAGCAGTGGGACTAGCGGGGTCTCCTACGAGCAGTACTTC.

CDR3 in DNA: TGTGCCAGCTCACCCCGGGACTTCCAAGAGACCCAGTACTTC. Its protein product is CASSPRDFQETQYF. The chain links TRBV18 to TRBJ2-5, with a possible D match to TRBD2 (6 bases). Trimming pared 3 bases from V and 1 base from J, leaving 9 bases between. This CDR3 region has 14 residues. Germline CDR1 and CDR2: KGHSH and LQKENI.

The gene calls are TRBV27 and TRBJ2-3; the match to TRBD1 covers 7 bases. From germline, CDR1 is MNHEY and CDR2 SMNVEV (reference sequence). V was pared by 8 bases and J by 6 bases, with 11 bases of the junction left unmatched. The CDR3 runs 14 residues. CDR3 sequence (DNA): TGTGCCAGCGGAAGGACAGGTTTCCGGGATACGCAGTATTTT. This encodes CASGRTGFRDTQYF.

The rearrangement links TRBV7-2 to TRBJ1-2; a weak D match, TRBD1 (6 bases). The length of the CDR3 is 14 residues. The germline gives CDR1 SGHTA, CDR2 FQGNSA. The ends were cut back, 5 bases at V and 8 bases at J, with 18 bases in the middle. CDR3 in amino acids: CASSPDRGMGGYTF. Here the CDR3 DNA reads TGTGCCAGCAGCCCAGATAGGGGGATGGGCGGCTACACCTTC.

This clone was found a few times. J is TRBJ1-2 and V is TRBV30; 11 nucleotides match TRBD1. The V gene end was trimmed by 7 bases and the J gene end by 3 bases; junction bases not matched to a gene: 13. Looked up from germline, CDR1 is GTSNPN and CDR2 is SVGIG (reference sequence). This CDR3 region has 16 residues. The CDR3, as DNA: TGTGCCTCCGACGCAAAACCGGGACAGGGGGACTATGGCTACACCTTC. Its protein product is CASDAKPGQGDYGYTF.

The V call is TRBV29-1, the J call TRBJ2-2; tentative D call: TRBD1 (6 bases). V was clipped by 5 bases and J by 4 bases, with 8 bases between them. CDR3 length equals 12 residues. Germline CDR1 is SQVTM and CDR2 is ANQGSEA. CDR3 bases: TGCAGCGTTTACAGGGCCACCGGGGAGCTGTTTTTT. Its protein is CSVYRATGELFF.

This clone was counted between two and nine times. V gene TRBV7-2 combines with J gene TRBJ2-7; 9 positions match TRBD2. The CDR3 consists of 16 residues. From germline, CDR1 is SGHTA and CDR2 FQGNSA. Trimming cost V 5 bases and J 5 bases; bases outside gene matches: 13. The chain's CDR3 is CASSPGRSGRRHEQYF. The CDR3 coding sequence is TGTGCCAGCAGCCCCGGGCGTAGCGGGAGAAGACACGAGCAGTACTTC.

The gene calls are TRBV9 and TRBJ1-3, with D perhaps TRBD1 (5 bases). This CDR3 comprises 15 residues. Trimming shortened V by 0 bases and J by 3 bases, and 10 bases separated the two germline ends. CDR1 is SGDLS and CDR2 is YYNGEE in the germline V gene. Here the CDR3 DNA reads TGTGCCAGCAGCGTAGCAGGGTCGGGTGGAAACACCATATATTTT. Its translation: CASSVAGSGGNTIYF.

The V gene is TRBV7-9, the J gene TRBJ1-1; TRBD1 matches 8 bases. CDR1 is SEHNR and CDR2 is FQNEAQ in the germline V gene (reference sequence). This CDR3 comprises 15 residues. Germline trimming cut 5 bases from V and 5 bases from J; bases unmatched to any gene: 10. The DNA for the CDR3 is TGTGCCAGCAGCCCCAGCTCCGGACAGGGTACTGAAGCTTTCTTT. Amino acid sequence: CASSPSSGQGTEAFF.